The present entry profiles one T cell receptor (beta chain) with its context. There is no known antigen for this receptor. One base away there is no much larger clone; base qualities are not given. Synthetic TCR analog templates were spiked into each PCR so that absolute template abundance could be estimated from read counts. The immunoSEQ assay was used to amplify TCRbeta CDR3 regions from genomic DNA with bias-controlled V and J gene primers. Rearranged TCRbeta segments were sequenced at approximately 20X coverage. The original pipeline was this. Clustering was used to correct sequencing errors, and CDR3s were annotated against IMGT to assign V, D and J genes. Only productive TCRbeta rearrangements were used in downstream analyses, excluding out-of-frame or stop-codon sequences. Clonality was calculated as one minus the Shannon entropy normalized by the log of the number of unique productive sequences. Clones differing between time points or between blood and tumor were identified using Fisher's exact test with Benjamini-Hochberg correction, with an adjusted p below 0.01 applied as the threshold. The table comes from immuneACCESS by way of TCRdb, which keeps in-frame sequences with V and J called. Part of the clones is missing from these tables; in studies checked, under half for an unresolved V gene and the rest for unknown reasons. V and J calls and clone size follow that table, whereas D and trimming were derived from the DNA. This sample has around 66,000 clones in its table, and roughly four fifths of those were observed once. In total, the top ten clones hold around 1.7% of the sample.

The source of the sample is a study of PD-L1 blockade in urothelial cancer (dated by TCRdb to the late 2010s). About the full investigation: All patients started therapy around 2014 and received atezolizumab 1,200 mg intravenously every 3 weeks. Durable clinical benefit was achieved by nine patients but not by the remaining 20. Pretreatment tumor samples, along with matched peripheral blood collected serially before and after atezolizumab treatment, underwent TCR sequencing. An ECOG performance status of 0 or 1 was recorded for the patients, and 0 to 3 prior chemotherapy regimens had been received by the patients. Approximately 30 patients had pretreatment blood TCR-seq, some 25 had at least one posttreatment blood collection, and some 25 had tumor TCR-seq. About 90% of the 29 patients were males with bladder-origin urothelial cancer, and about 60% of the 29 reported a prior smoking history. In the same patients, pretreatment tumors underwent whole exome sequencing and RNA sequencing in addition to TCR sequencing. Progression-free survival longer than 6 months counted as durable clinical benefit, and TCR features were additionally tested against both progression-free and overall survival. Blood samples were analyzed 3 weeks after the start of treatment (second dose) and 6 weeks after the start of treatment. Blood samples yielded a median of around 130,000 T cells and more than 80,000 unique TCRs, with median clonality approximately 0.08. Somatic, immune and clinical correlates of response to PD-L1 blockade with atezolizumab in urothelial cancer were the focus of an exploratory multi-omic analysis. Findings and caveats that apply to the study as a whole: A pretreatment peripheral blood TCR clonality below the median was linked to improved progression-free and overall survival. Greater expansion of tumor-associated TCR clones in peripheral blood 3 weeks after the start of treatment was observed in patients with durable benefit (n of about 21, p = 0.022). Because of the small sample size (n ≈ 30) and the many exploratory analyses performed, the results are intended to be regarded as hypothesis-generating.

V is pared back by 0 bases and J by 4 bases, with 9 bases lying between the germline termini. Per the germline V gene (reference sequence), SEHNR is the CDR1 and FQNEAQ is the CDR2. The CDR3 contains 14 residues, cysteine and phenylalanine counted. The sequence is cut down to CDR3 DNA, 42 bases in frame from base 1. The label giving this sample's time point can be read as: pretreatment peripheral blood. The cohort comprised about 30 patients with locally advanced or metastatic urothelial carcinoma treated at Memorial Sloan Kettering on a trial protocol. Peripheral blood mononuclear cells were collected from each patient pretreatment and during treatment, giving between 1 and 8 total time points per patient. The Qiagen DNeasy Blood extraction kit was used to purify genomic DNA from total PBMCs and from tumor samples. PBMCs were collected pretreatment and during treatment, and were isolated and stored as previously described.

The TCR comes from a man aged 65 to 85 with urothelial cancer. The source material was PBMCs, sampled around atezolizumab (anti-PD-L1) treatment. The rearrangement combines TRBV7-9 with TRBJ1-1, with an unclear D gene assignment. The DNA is TGTGCCAGCAGCTTAGCGGCTCTAGGCACTGAAGCTTTCTTT. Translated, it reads CASSLAALGTEAFF.